What follows is one T cell receptor (beta chain) and its context. Its antigen is not known. These data come from a study of tumor and adjacent non-tumor tissue in lung cancer. General study results and limits: Compared with tumor, normal lung showed significantly lower TCR diversity.

TCRbeta libraries were built with three rounds of nested PCR, modified from ARM-PCR. TCRdb reanalysed the multiplex PCR reads using MiXCR and keeps one entry per CDR3 protein. The sample lists roughly 93,000 distinct CDR3 sequences; 67% were seen once. The template was RNA from unsorted bulk tissue. Germline V CDR1 and CDR2: SGHAT, FQDESV (reference sequence). The CDR3 consists of 15 residues. Trimming shortened V by 5 bases and J by 15 bases, and 23 bases separated the two germline ends. V usage is TRBV11-1 and J usage is TRBJ2-6, with a tentative D call TRBD1 (5 bases). The sequenced sample consisted of lung tumor tissue. The TCR originated in a man in his sixties with non-small cell lung cancer. The CDR3 DNA is TGTGCCAGCAGCACTCGCCTCCCTGGGGCCAACACCCTGACTTTC. Its protein product is CASSTRLPGANTLTF.